This T cell receptor beta chain was identified in a study of blood T cell repertoires in COVID-19. In the study overall: The cDNA or gDNA used as material had been derived from T cells, B-cell-depleted T cells, or PBMCs.

The CDR3 spans 12 residues. The ends lost 4 bases at V and 4 bases at J; junction bases unmatched: 4. The V gene's germline CDR1 is SQVTM and CDR2 ANQGSEA. The table came from immunoSEQ multiplex PCR; TCRdb's copy has only in-frame clones and leaves some out. Of 140,000 or so clones listed, around 85% are singletons. Enrollees, about 18 to 90 years old, lived in 24 US areas. Participant-given clinical history determined each cohort assignment. The study counted Cohort 3 donors as recovered given two negative PCRs, clearance, or symptom resolution. The V gene is TRBV29-1, the J gene TRBJ2-7; the match to TRBD1 covers 7 bases. The TCR was taken from a man aged 50-59 years who had recovered from COVID-19. Sequenced material: PBMCs or T cells enriched from blood (not recorded which). CDR3 loop: CSVGQGYYEQYF. CDR3 DNA sequence: TGCAGCGTTGGACAGGGCTATTACGAGCAGTACTTC.